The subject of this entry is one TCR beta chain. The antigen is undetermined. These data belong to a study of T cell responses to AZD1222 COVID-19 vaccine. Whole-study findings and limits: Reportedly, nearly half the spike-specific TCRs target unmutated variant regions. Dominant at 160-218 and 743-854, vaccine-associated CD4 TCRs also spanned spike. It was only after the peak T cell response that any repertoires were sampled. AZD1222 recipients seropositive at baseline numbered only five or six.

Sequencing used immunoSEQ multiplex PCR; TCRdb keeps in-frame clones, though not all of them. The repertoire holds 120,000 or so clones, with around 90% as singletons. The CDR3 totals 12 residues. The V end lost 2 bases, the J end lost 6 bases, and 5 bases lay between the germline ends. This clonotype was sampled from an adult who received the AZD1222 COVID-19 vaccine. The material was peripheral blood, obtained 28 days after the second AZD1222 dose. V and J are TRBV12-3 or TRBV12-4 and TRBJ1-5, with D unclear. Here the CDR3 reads CASSLRGQPQHF. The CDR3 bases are TGTGCCAGCAGTTTACGAGGTCAGCCCCAGCATTTT.